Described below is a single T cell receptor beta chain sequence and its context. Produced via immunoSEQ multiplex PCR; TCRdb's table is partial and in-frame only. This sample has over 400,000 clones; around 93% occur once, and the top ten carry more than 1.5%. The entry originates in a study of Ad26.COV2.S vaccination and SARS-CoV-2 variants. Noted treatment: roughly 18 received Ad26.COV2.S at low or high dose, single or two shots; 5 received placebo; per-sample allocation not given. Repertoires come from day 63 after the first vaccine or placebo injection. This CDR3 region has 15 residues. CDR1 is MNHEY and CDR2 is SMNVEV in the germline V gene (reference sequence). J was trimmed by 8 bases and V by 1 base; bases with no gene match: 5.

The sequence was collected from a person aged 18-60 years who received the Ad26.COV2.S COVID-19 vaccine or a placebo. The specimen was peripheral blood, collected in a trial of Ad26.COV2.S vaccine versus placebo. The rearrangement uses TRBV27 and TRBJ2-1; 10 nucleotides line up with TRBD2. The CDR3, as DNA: TGTGCCAGCAGTTTATTCAGCGGGGGGGCTGATGAGCAGTTCTTC. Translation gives CASSLFSGGADEQFF.